These T cell receptor beta chains were read from a single sample in a study of blood T cell repertoires in COVID-19. Method: immunoSEQ multiplex PCR; TCRdb's copy keeps in-frame clones and lacks some. The repertoire consists of 90,000 or so clones, with approximately 85% occurring once and the leading ten covering under 30%. Sequenced material: peripheral blood. The receptors were gathered from a human donor in a cohort sampled during active COVID-19. CDR3s include the opening cysteine and the closing phenylalanine or tryptophan. The D gene is left open where the match is weak. Not every row has a clone size; where given, it reads once, few, many or a size class.

v_gene	abundance	d_gene	j_gene	CDR3nt	CDR3aa
TRBV7-2	NA	TRBD1	TRBJ1-5	TGTGCCAGCAACCCCGCAGGGGGCGGTCAGCCCCAGCATTTT	CASNPAGGGQPQHF
TRBV7-6	NA	TRBD1	TRBJ2-6	TGTGCCAGCAGTCGGGACAGGGGGCCTGGGGCCAACGTCCTGACTTTC	CASSRDRGPGANVLTF
TRBV19	NA	TRBD2	TRBJ2-1	TGTGCCAGTAGTCTTTTACCGGGACTAGCGGGAGGGAGCTCCTACAATGAGCAGTTCTTC	CASSLLPGLAGGSSYNEQFF
TRBV7-6	NA	NA	TRBJ1-1	TGTGCCAGCAGACTCGCGGAGGGGCCGTCCACTGAAGCTTTCTTT	CASRLAEGPSTEAFF
TRBV19	NA	TRBD1	TRBJ1-5	TGTGCCGCGGGGGGAGGGGGCGATCAGCCCCAGCATTTT	CAAGGGGDQPQHF
TRBV7-2	NA	NA	TRBJ1-6	TGTGCCAGCAGCTTAGGTATACGGGAAAACTATAATTCACCCCTCCACTTT	CASSLGIRENYNSPLHF
TRBV4-1	NA	NA	TRBJ2-1	TGCGCCAGCAGCCACTCCGCGGCGAACAATGAGCAGTTCTTC	CASSHSAANNEQFF
TRBV18	NA	TRBD1	TRBJ2-2	TGTGCCAGCTCACGGGGACAGGCGAACACCGGGGAGCTGTTTTTT	CASSRGQANTGELFF
TRBV5-4	NA	TRBD1	TRBJ2-5	TGTGCCAGCAACCGGGACAGGGTGTTGGAGACCCAGTACTTC	CASNRDRVLETQYF
TRBV4-1	NA	TRBD2	TRBJ2-7	TGCGCCAGCAGCCCCCGGACCGGGACTACTCTCTACGAGCAGTACTTC	CASSPRTGTTLYEQYF
TRBV7-3	NA	TRBD1	TRBJ2-6	TGTGCCAGCGGGGGACAGGGGAGCTCTGGGGCCAACGTCCTGACTTTC	CASGGQGSSGANVLTF
TRBV28	NA	TRBD2	TRBJ2-3	TGTGCCAGCAGTCCGTTTAGCGGGAGCACAGATACGCAGTATTTT	CASSPFSGSTDTQYF
TRBV19	NA	NA	TRBJ1-1	TGTGCCAGTAGTATGAGGCAGACGAACACTGAAGCTTTCTTT	CASSMRQTNTEAFF
TRBV6-2/TRBV6-3	NA	TRBD1	TRBJ2-7	TGTGCCAGCAGCCGACCCGCCTGGGACAGTTCCTACGAGCAGTACTTC	CASSRPAWDSSYEQYF
TRBV2	NA	TRBD1	TRBJ1-2	TGTGCCATTCCGGGGATTCACAGGGGGGAAGAATTGGGCTACACCTTC	CAIPGIHRGEELGYTF
TRBV3-1/TRBV3-2	NA	NA	TRBJ1-4	TGTGCCAGCAGCCAAGGGGCAGATAATGAAAAACTGTTTTTT	CASSQGADNEKLFF
TRBV2	NA	TRBD1	TRBJ1-4	TGTGCCAGCAGCTTGGACAGGGGGCTTGAAAAACTGTTTTTT	CASSLDRGLEKLFF
TRBV19	NA	TRBD2	TRBJ2-1	TGTGCCAGTAGTCTCGGAGCGGGAGGGCTCAGCTCCTACAATGAGCAGTTCTTC	CASSLGAGGLSSYNEQFF
TRBV15	NA	TRBD2	TRBJ2-1	TGTGCCACCAGCAGAGATCTCGGGGGGGACTCCTACAATGAGCAGTTCTTC	CATSRDLGGDSYNEQFF
TRBV18	once	TRBD2	TRBJ2-1	TGTGCCAGCTCACCACTTGGACTAGCGGGGGTTGAAAATGAGCAGTTCTTC	CASSPLGLAGVENEQFF
TRBV15	NA	NA	TRBJ2-3	TGTGCCACCAGCGTTCACCAGGGATTTGGGACAGATACGCAGTATTTT	CATSVHQGFGTDTQYF
TRBV6-5	NA	NA	TRBJ2-7	TGTGCCAGCAGGCCGGCCAGGGGGGATAGAGAGCAGTACTTC	CASRPARGDREQYF
TRBV4-1	medium-sized	NA	TRBJ1-1	TGCGCCAGCAGCCGCCAAGGGGGGAACACTGAAGCTTTCTTT	CASSRQGGNTEAFF
TRBV7-9	NA	NA	TRBJ1-2	TGTGCCAGCACCACCCCCGGGGGGGGGAACTATGGCTACACCTTC	CASTTPGGGNYGYTF
TRBV11-3	NA	NA	TRBJ2-1	TGTGCCAGCAGCTTAGGAGCGGCACGCTACAATGAGCAGTTCTTC	CASSLGAARYNEQFF
TRBV19	NA	NA	TRBJ1-5	TGTGCCAGTAGCCAACAGGGTTGGAATCAGCCCCAGCATTTT	CASSQQGWNQPQHF
TRBV19	NA	TRBD1	TRBJ1-5	TGTGCCAGTAGTATCCGCAGGGGGGATCAGCCCCAGCATTTT	CASSIRRGDQPQHF
TRBV19	NA	TRBD1	TRBJ1-5	TGTGCCAGTAGTATAGTCGGGACAGGGATACAGCCCCAGCATTTT	CASSIVGTGIQPQHF
TRBV9	NA	NA	TRBJ2-3	TGTGCCAGCAGCGTAGGGTCCTCGGCTTCAGGGAAAAAAGATACGCAGTATTTT	CASSVGSSASGKKDTQYF
TRBV5-1	NA	NA	TRBJ2-7	TGCGCCAGCAGCCCGGGGGACGCCAACTACGAGCAGTACTTC	CASSPGDANYEQYF
TRBV20-1	NA	TRBD2	TRBJ2-1	TGCAGTGCTGGCCCGGCGGGGGGGTGGATCTTC	CSAGPAGGWIF
TRBV25-1	NA	TRBD1	TRBJ1-3	TGTGCCAGCAGTGGAGCAGCCCCAGGGGGCGCTGGAAACACCATATATTTT	CASSGAAPGGAGNTIYF
TRBV29-1	NA	TRBD1	TRBJ2-3	TGCAGCGTCCCTCACAGGGGGCCAGATACGCAGTATTTT	CSVPHRGPDTQYF
TRBV11-3	NA	TRBD2	TRBJ2-3	TGTGCCAGCAGCCCGGGACTAGCGGGTTTCTTCGCAGATACGCAGTATTTT	CASSPGLAGFFADTQYF
TRBV18	NA	NA	TRBJ2-3	TGTGCCAGCTCACCAGCAGGGGTCTCCACAGATACGCAGTATTTT	CASSPAGVSTDTQYF
TRBV25-1	NA	NA	TRBJ2-3	TGTGCCAGCAGTGTCGGCGGATTGGCGCAGTATTTT	CASSVGGLAQYF
TRBV9	few	TRBD2	TRBJ2-1	TGTGCCAGCAGCCCCCGAATGCGGGAGGTTTATGAGCAGTTCTTC	CASSPRMREVYEQFF
TRBV2	few	TRBD2	TRBJ2-7	TGTGCCAGCAGTCCTCTAGCGGGAAGTGGCGAGCAGTACTTC	CASSPLAGSGEQYF
TRBV29-1	NA	TRBD1	TRBJ1-4	TGCAGCGCCGGGACAGGGAATGAAAAACTGTTTTTT	CSAGTGNEKLFF
TRBV6-5	few	NA	TRBJ2-7	TGTGCCAGCAGCCGGGAAGGCCTATCCTACGAGCAGTACTTC	CASSREGLSYEQYF
TRBV5-1	NA	NA	TRBJ2-7	TGCGCCAGCAGCACGGGACTCTCCTACGAGCAGTACTTC	CASSTGLSYEQYF
TRBV30	few	NA	TRBJ1-2	TGTGCCTGGAGGCCCTTCGGGGGCTATGGCTACACCTTC	CAWRPFGGYGYTF
TRBV29-1	few	NA	TRBJ1-1	TGCAGCGTTGAAGAACCCCGGGACACTGAAGCTTTCTTT	CSVEEPRDTEAFF
TRBV6-5	few	NA	TRBJ1-6	TGTGCCACCTTCAGGGAAAACTCACCCCTCCACTTT	CATFRENSPLHF
TRBV6-5	NA	NA	TRBJ1-6	TGTGCCAGCAGTTCCGGGACACTGCCCCTCCACTTT	CASSSGTLPLHF
TRBV6-2/TRBV6-3	NA	NA	TRBJ2-5	TGTGCCAGCAGTTACTCCGGGACTGGTCCCCAAGAGACCCAGTACTTC	CASSYSGTGPQETQYF
TRBV6-2/TRBV6-3	once	TRBD1	TRBJ2-7	TGTGCCAGCAGTCCCGGGACAGGGACACACGAGCAGTACTTC	CASSPGTGTHEQYF
TRBV27	NA	NA	TRBJ1-1	TGTGCCAGCAGTTCCCTCTGGGCTATGAACACTGAAGCTTTCTTT	CASSSLWAMNTEAFF
TRBV5-1	NA	NA	TRBJ2-7	TGCGCCAGCAGCCCGGGCCACGGGGCCTACGAGCAGTACTTC	CASSPGHGAYEQYF
TRBV10-3	NA	NA	TRBJ1-1	TGTGCCATCAGTGGGGGGGTATTCACTGAAGCTTTCTTT	CAISGGVFTEAFF
TRBV30	NA	TRBD2	TRBJ2-3	TGTGCCTGGAGTGTAAGACTAGCGAGAAGCACAGATACGCAGTATTTT	CAWSVRLARSTDTQYF
TRBV3-1/TRBV3-2	NA	TRBD2	TRBJ2-7	TGTGCCAGCAGCCCCCGGCTAGCGGACTACGAGCAGTACTTC	CASSPRLADYEQYF
TRBV6-5	NA	NA	TRBJ2-5	TGTGCCAGCACCTCGCCGGGAGCTGTGATGGAGACCCAGTACTTC	CASTSPGAVMETQYF
TRBV5-1	NA	NA	TRBJ2-1	TGCGCCAGCAGACAGGAGACCTACAATGAGCAGTTCTTC	CASRQETYNEQFF